The 20 T cell receptor beta chains presented below share a single source sample, sequenced in a study of blood T cell repertoires in COVID-19 (dated by TCRdb to about 2020). The library was made by the immunoSEQ multiplex PCR assay. Held by TCRdb, this immuneACCESS table contains in-frame sequences only and omits some clones. Under half of the omission traces to an unresolved V gene where checked; the cause of the rest is unknown. Across this sample there are 250,000 or so clones, with around 90% seen only once. The top ten clonotypes cover around 3% of the sample. Sequenced input: peripheral blood. The receptors shown here come from a man aged 18-30 years with active or convalescent COVID-19.

DNA of the CDR3: TGCGCCAGCAGCCCCGGGACAGGGGGCGAGCAGTACTTC. Translating gives CASSPGTGGEQYF. The genes are TRBV10-2 and TRBJ2-7; 11 bases are shared with TRBD1. The V segment lost 6 bases and the J segment 6 bases; nucleotides outside the gene matches: 4. This CDR3 spans 13 amino acids. Germline CDR1 and CDR2: WSHSY and SAAADI.

The chain links TRBV6-5 to TRBJ2-5; tentative D call: TRBD1 (8 bases). Trimming stripped 6 bases from V and 5 bases from J, with 19 bases between. Germline lookup yields CDR1 MNHEY and CDR2 SVGAGI. This CDR3 contains 15 residues. The CDR3, as DNA: TGTGCCAGCAGCTTAATAGGACAGGGAGGGGAGACCCAGTACTTC. Residues: CASSLIGQGGETQYF.

J is TRBJ2-2 and V is TRBV9; 9 bases agree with TRBD2. Trimming took 6 bases from V and 5 from J; bases not matched to a gene: 8. The germline CDR1 and CDR2 sequences are SGDLS and YYNGEE. This CDR3 comprises 15 residues. The DNA of the CDR3 is TGTGCCAGCACCGTTGCGGGAGGGCCGACCGGGGAGCTGTTTTTT. Translating gives CASTVAGGPTGELFF.

This sequence joins TRBV4-3 and TRBJ2-7; 9 bases are a match to TRBD1. J lost 7 bases, V lost 0 bases, and 10 bases had no gene match. The CDR3 covers 16 residues. CDR1 and CDR2 (germline): LGHNA, YSLEER. CDR3 nucleotides: TGCGCCAGCAGCCAAGACGGCGGGACAGGGAATGGAGAGCAGTACTTC. Its translation is CASSQDGGTGNGEQYF.

This chain connects TRBV11-1 to TRBJ1-1, with 7 bases lining up with TRBD1. From germline, CDR1 is SGHAT and CDR2 FQDESV (reference sequence). The trim removed 3 bases at V and 3 bases at J, leaving 10 bases unmatched. The CDR3 has 16 amino acids. The CDR3 DNA is TGTGCCAGCAGCTTGACCGCAGGGGGATCCGACACTGAAGCTTTCTTT. Residues: CASSLTAGGSDTEAFF.

The chain carries TRBV28 and TRBJ1-5; no definite D call. V lost 7 bases to trimming and J lost 3 bases, with 16 bases between them. The CDR3 has 15 amino acids. Germline loops: CDR1 MDHEN, CDR2 SYDVKM. The CDR3 nucleotides read TGTGCCAGCACCCATATGGCGGGTTCCAATCAGCCCCAGCATTTT. It specifies CASTHMAGSNQPQHF.

J is TRBJ2-5 and V is TRBV10-1, with TRBD2 identical over 8 bases. V shed 4 bases and J 0 bases; nucleotides not matched to a gene: 4. This CDR3 region has 15 residues. Germline loops: CDR1 WNHNN, CDR2 SYGVQD (reference sequence). The CDR3 sequence: CASSGHGGDQETQYF. The CDR3 DNA sequence: TGCGCCAGCAGTGGGCACGGGGGGGACCAAGAGACCCAGTACTTC.

The chain uses TRBV11-3 and TRBJ1-1; no clear D. This CDR3 is built from 13 residues. Per germline, CDR1 SGHNT and CDR2 YENEEA. V was pared by 3 bases and J by 1 base, with 6 bases between. The CDR3 reads CASSLRGNTEAFF. In DNA, the CDR3 is TGTGCCAGCAGCTTGAGAGGGAACACTGAAGCTTTCTTT.

The chain couples TRBV11-2 to TRBJ1-2; maybe TRBD1 (5 bases). The CDR3 consists of 16 residues. Germline-derived CDR1 and CDR2 are SGHAT and FQNNGV. V lost 5 bases and J lost 4, with 20 bases in between. Written as DNA, the CDR3 is TGTGCCAGCAGCCGTACCCTTGGACAAGGCTTCTATGGCTACACCTTC. Translating gives CASSRTLGQGFYGYTF.

J is TRBJ2-7 and V is TRBV3-1 (or the pseudogene TRBV3-2); possible D gene TRBD1, 5 bases. V was trimmed by 8 bases and J by 0 bases, leaving 23 bases between them. Per the germline V gene, CDR1 is LGHDT and CDR2 is YNNKEL (reference sequence). The length of the CDR3 is 17 residues. The CDR3 loop is CASLFTKQVPVSYEQYF. The CDR3 DNA is TGTGCCAGCCTCTTCACTAAACAGGTGCCCGTCTCCTACGAGCAGTACTTC.

The chain couples TRBV7-9 to TRBJ2-5; tentative D call: TRBD2 (5 bases). Germline V CDR1 and CDR2: SEHNR, FQNEAQ (reference sequence). V lost 2 bases, J lost 2 bases, and 12 bases lay in between. The CDR3 runs 15 residues. CDR3 in amino acids: CASSLRRAAQETQYF. The CDR3 region has the DNA TGTGCCAGCAGCTTAAGAAGAGCGGCTCAAGAGACCCAGTACTTC.

This rearrangement joins TRBV6-6 to TRBJ1-5, with no clear D. The CDR3 consists of 15 residues. Trimming shortened V by 6 bases and J by 1 base, and 13 bases separated the two germline ends. Germline assignment: CDR1 MNHNY and CDR2 SVGAGI (reference sequence). The CDR3: CASSPQRPSNQPQHF. The CDR3 DNA follows: TGTGCCAGCAGCCCCCAGCGGCCGAGCAATCAGCCCCAGCATTTT.

The CDR3: CASSHFQGVHYNEQFF. CDR3 bases: TGTGCCAGCTCCCACTTCCAGGGGGTTCACTACAATGAGCAGTTCTTC. The gene calls are TRBV18 and TRBJ2-1, with 7 bases identical to TRBD1. The CDR3 totals 16 residues. J lost 3 bases, V lost 6 bases, and 11 bases had no gene match. The germline gives CDR1 KGHSH, CDR2 LQKENI.

The chain couples TRBV27 to TRBJ1-6; TRBD1 is a possible D gene (5 bases). Trimming cost V 2 bases and J 8 bases, with 13 bases left between them. The CDR3 runs 15 residues. Germline V CDR1 and CDR2: MNHEY, SMNVEV (reference sequence). CDR3 bases: TGTGCCAGCAGTTTAGTCCCCGGGGGATATTCACCCCTCCACTTT. The encoded protein is CASSLVPGGYSPLHF.

This sequence joins TRBV7-9 and TRBJ2-1, with 10 bases aligning to TRBD2. J lost 4 bases, V lost 3 bases, and 12 bases had no gene match. Germline CDR1 reads SEHNR; CDR2 reads FQNEAQ (reference sequence). The CDR3 contains 18 residues. The CDR3 bases are TGTGCCAGCAGCTTGCGGGGGGCCGGGACTAGCGCGTACAATGAGCAGTTCTTC. Translated, it gives CASSLRGAGTSAYNEQFF.

The chain couples TRBV19 to TRBJ1-6; 7 bases match TRBD1. V was clipped by 6 bases and J by 0 bases; unmatched bases: 5. Germline loops: CDR1 LNHDA, CDR2 SQIVND (reference sequence). The CDR3 loop spans 16 amino acids. The CDR3 here is CASSRQGGSYNSPLHF. CDR3 nucleotides: TGTGCCAGTAGCCGACAGGGCGGCTCCTATAATTCACCCCTCCACTTT.

The chain employs TRBV4-3 and TRBJ1-1, with TRBD1 as a possible D gene (6 bases). Germline V gene data show CDR1 as LGHNA and CDR2 as YSLEER. V lost 4 bases to trimming and J lost 7 bases, with 7 bases between them. The CDR3 loop spans 11 amino acids. CDR3 sequence (DNA): TGCGCCAGCAGCCTCAGGGGTGAAGCTTTCTTT. It yields the protein CASSLRGEAFF.

V usage is TRBV5-1 and J usage is TRBJ2-7; D remains unclear. The CDR3 has 17 amino acids. V was cut by 4 bases and J by 1 base, with 21 bases left in between. Germline CDR1 and CDR2: SGHRS and YFSETQ. CDR3 sequence (DNA): TGCGCCAGCAGCCCCCTCCCTTTTCCGGAGTCTTCCTACGAGCAGTACTTC. It is translated as CASSPLPFPESSYEQYF.

The chain couples TRBV5-6 to TRBJ1-2; TRBD1 might be the D (6 bases). CDR3 size: 13 residues. Trimming stripped 3 bases from V and 6 bases from J, with 12 bases between. Germline lookup yields CDR1 SGHDT and CDR2 YYEEEE. The CDR3 DNA is TGTGCCAGCAGCTCGCCCGGGGGGCATGGCTACACCTTC. It specifies CASSSPGGHGYTF.

The chain carries TRBV5-1 and TRBJ2-5; D might be TRBD2 (5 bases). Germline values: CDR1 SGHRS, CDR2 YFSETQ. V was cut by 1 base and J by 3 bases, with 16 bases left in between. The CDR3 extends over 16 amino acids. The CDR3 sequence is CASSLSLRANEETQYF. For the CDR3, the DNA is TGCGCCAGCAGCTTGAGCTTGCGGGCGAATGAAGAGACCCAGTACTTC.